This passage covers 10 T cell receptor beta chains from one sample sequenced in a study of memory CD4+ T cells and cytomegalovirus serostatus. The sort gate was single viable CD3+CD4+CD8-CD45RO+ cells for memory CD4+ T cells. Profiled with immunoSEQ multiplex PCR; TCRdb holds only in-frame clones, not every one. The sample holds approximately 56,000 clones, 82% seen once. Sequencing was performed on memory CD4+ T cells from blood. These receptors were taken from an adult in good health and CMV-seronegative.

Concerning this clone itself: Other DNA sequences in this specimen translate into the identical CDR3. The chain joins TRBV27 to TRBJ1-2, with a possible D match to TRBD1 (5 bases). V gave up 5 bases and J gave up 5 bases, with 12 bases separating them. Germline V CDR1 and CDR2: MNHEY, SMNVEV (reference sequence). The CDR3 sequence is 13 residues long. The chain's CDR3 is CASSPDSEYGYTF. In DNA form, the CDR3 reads TGTGCCAGCAGTCCTGACAGTGAATATGGCTACACCTTC.

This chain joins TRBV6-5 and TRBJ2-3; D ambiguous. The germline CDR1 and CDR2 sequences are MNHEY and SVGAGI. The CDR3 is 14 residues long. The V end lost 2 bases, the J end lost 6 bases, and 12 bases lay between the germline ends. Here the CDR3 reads CASSYSPPPDTQYF. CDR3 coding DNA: TGTGCCAGCAGTTACAGTCCCCCGCCGGATACGCAGTATTTT.

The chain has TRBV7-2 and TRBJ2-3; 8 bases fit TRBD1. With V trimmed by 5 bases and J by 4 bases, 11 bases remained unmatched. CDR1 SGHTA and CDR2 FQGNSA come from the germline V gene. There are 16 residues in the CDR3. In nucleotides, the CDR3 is TGTGCCAGCAGCACCAGGACAGGGAGCGGGTCAGATACGCAGTATTTT. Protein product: CASSTRTGSGSDTQYF.

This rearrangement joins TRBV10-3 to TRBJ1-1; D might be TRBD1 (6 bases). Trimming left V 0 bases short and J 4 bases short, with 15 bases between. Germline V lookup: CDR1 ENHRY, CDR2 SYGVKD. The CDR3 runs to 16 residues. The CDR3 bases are TGTGCCATCAGTGAGTCGGGGGGCGGGTTTCTCACTGAAGCTTTCTTT. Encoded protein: CAISESGGGFLTEAFF.

In DNA, the CDR3 is TGCGCCAGCAGCCAAGGACGGGCAGTCAGGTACAATGAGCAGTTCTTC. Translating gives CASSQGRAVRYNEQFF. The V gene is TRBV4-1, the J gene TRBJ2-1; no clear D. The V gene lost 1 base and the J gene lost 4 bases, with 14 bases spanning the gap. The germline V gene has CDR1 MGHRA and CDR2 YSYEKL. This CDR3 contains 16 residues.

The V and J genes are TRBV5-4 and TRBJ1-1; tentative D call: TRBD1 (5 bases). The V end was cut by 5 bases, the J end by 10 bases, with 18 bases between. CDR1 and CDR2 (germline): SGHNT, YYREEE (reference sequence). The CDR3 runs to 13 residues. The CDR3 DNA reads TGTGCCAGCAGTCCCGGACCGCCGGGGGTAGCTTTCTTT. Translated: CASSPGPPGVAFF. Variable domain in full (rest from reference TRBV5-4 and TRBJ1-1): ETGVTQSPTHLIKTRGQQVTLRCSSQSGHNTVSWYQQALGQGPQFIFQYYREEENGRGNFPPRFSGLQFPNYSSELNVNALELDDSALYLCASSPGPPGVAFFGQGTRLTVV.

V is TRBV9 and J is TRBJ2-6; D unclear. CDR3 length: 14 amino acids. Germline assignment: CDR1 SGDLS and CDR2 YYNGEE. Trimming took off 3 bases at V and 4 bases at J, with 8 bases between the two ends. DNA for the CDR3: TGTGCCAGCAGCGCCCCCCCCGGGGCCAACGTCCTGACTTTC. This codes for CASSAPPGANVLTF.

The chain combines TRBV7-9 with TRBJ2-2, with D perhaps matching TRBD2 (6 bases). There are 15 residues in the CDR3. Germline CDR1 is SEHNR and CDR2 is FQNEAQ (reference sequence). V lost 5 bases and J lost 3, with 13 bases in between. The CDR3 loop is CASSPPGVDTGELFF. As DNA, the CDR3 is TGTGCCAGCAGCCCCCCGGGGGTGGACACCGGGGAGCTGTTTTTT.

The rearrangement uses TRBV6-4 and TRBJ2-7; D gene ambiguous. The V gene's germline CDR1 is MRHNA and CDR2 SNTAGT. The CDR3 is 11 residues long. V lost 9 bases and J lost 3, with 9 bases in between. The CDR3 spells CARTEYYEQYF. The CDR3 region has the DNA TGTGCCAGAACAGAATACTACGAGCAGTACTTC.

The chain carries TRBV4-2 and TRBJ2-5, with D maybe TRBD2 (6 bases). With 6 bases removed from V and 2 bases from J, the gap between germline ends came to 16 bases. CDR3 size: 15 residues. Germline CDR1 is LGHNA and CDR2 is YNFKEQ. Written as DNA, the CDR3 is TGTGCCAGCAGGTGGGGGGAAAGCCTTCAAGAGACCCAGTACTTC. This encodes CASRWGESLQETQYF.